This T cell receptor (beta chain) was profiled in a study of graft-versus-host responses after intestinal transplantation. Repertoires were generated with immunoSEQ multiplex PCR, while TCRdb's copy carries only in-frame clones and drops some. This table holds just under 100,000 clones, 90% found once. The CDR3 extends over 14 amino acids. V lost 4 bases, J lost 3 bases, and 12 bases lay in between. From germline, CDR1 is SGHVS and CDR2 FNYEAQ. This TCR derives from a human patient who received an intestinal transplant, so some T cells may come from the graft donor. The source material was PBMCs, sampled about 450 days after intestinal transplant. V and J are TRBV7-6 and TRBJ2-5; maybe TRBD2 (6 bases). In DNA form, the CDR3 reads TGTGCCAGCAGCTCCTGGACTACCGAAGAGACCCAGTACTTC. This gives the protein CASSSWTTEETQYF.